The present TCR beta chain was sequenced within a study of blood T cells in healthy people across ages. Primers used in a second PCR of roughly 7 to 11 cycles were a sample-barcoded 5' primer and a J-beta primer mix. From the 5' RACE reads, TCRdb called clonotypes with MiXCR, one entry per CDR3 protein. The data hold 1.5 million to 2 million distinct CDR3 sequences, with about 50% observed a single time. The junction had 13 bases not matched to a gene; V was cut back by 6 bases and J by 3 bases. Germline V gene sequence: CDR1 DFQATT, CDR2 SNEGSKA (reference sequence). The CDR3 is 16 residues long. The sequence derives from a middle-aged woman in good health. The specimen sequenced was blood. This chain uses TRBV20-1 with TRBJ2-3; TRBD2 agrees at 9 bases. For the CDR3, the DNA is TGCAGTGCAGCGGGTTCAGGCGGGGGGGTGACAGATACGCAGTATTTT. Its protein product is CSAAGSGGGVTDTQYF.